Listed below are T cell receptor beta chains from one sample, sequenced in a study of blood T cell repertoires in COVID-19. Here immunoSEQ multiplex PCR was the method, and the copy in TCRdb shows in-frame clones only, minus some. The table lists 150,000 to 200,000 clones, over 80% of them singletons. The specimen was peripheral blood. All receptors come from a woman aged 55-75 years with COVID-19, enrolled during active disease. The conserved cysteine and the conserved F or W are not part of the CDR3 here. The D gene is left open where the match is weak.

TRBV2	.	TRBJ1-5	ASSEVGGRGPNQPQH
TRBV6-6	.	TRBJ2-7	ASSSPGLTSYEQY
TRBV5-1	TRBD1	TRBJ2-3	ASSLQGAGSTDTQY
TRBV18	TRBD1	TRBJ1-6	ASSPRDSKNSPLH
TRBV3-1/TRBV3-2	.	TRBJ2-1	ASSPAGTAGNEQF
TRBV19	.	TRBJ1-3	ASSPESGNTIY
TRBV19	.	TRBJ2-2	ASSIGYPGELF
TRBV7-8	TRBD1	TRBJ1-2	ASSRGTGGAGGLRGYT
TRBV28	TRBD1	TRBJ1-6	ASKGTGVSNSPLH
TRBV11-1	TRBD2	TRBJ2-7	ASSFAGGPFYEQY
TRBV19	.	TRBJ1-6	ASTRTVNSPLH
TRBV11-3	TRBD1	TRBJ2-7	ASSPGSGQGNYEQY
TRBV28	.	TRBJ2-7	ASRSPGPPQQY
TRBV30	.	TRBJ2-7	AWSSDSPYEQY
TRBV19	.	TRBJ2-7	ASSITGGTVSYEQY
TRBV19	.	TRBJ1-1	ASSITPPFTEAF
TRBV7-3	TRBD2	TRBJ2-3	ASSVGSAGAADTQY
TRBV29-1	.	TRBJ1-2	SVGSGNYGYT
TRBV4-2	TRBD2	TRBJ2-3	ASSQDPSGVADTQY
TRBV4-3	TRBD1	TRBJ2-3	ASSQDFLPQGVYTDTQY
TRBV18	.	TRBJ1-4	ASSPTRYNEKLF
TRBV10-3	.	TRBJ1-2	AISSGSDYGYT